Listed below are T cell receptor beta chains from one sample, sequenced in a study of blood T cell repertoires in COVID-19. Repertoires were generated with immunoSEQ multiplex PCR, while TCRdb's copy carries only in-frame clones and drops some. The data hold roughly 290,000 clones, with around 81% observed a single time. Sequenced sample: peripheral blood. Receptor source: a woman in her forties or fifties with active or convalescent COVID-19. CDR3s include the opening cysteine and the closing phenylalanine or tryptophan. D genes are given only for firm matches. Part of the rows lack a size; the others show once, few, many or a class for expanded clones.

cdr3_nt cdr3_aa j_call clone_size d_call v_call
TGCGCCAGCACCTGGGGGGGTAGCAATCAGCCCCAGCATTTT CASTWGGSNQPQHF TRBJ1-5 NA NA TRBV10-2
TGTGCCAGCAGGGCGCAGGGTTTGGGGCCCCAGCATTTT CASRAQGLGPQHF TRBJ1-5 NA NA TRBV6-5
TGTGCCACCAGTCCCAGGGGACTAGCGGGCACAGATACGCAGTATTTT CATSPRGLAGTDTQYF TRBJ2-3 NA TRBD2 TRBV24-1
TGTGCCAGCAGACCAGATTTGAACACTGAAGCTTTCTTT CASRPDLNTEAFF TRBJ1-1 NA NA TRBV2
TGTGCCAGCAGTCCGACCAGGGGGAGTAGGGGCACTGAAGCTTTCTTT CASSPTRGSRGTEAFF TRBJ1-1 NA TRBD1 TRBV3-1/TRBV3-2
TGTGCCAGTATCCCCAGACTAGGGAGCAACAATCAGCCCCAGCATTTT CASIPRLGSNNQPQHF TRBJ1-5 NA NA TRBV19
TGTGCCAGCAGAAGACAGGGCCGGAGGGAAAAACTGTTTTTT CASRRQGRREKLFF TRBJ1-4 once TRBD1 TRBV28
TGTGCCACCCTTCCAAGGGGGAACACTGAAGCTTTCTTT CATLPRGNTEAFF TRBJ1-1 few NA TRBV10-3
TGCGCCAGCAGCACCTCCTCAGGGGAAAGAAACACCATATATTTT CASSTSSGERNTIYF TRBJ1-3 once NA TRBV5-1
TGCGCCAGCAGCCCTTTGGCAGGGGAGGGAATACAAGCTTTCTTT CASSPLAGEGIQAFF TRBJ1-1 once NA TRBV5-1
TGCGCCAGCAGCTCAAGCGGAAACACTGAAGCTTTCTTT CASSSSGNTEAFF TRBJ1-1 NA NA TRBV5-1
TGTGCCAGCAGTGAACCGGGACAGGGGGCGATCTATGGCTACACCTTC CASSEPGQGAIYGYTF TRBJ1-2 NA TRBD1 TRBV25-1
TGTGCCAGTAGTATCGGTAGAGCGAACACTGAAGCTTTCTTT CASSIGRANTEAFF TRBJ1-1 NA NA TRBV19
TGCGCCAGCAGCTTGAACGGTGGACAGGGCCTATACGAGCAGTACTTC CASSLNGGQGLYEQYF TRBJ2-7 NA TRBD1 TRBV5-1
TGTGCCAGCAGTTTGGGGTCCGGGGAGTATGGCTACACCTTC CASSLGSGEYGYTF TRBJ1-2 NA NA TRBV28
TGTGCCAGCAGTACCCGGCGGGGGGGAAGCGAAGGAAACACCATATATTTT CASSTRRGGSEGNTIYF TRBJ1-3 NA NA TRBV27
TGTGCCAGTACCCCGAGGACTTCCACAGATACGCAGTATTTT CASTPRTSTDTQYF TRBJ2-3 NA NA TRBV19
TGTGCCAGCAGTCCCCTTGGGAGCTATGGCTACACCTTC CASSPLGSYGYTF TRBJ1-2 NA NA TRBV6-6
TGTGCCAGCAGTCCCCGTAGGGCGACGGGGCTAGCGGTAGATACGCAGTATTTT CASSPRRATGLAVDTQYF TRBJ2-3 NA TRBD2 TRBV5-4
TGTGCCAGCTCACCGCGGGCCTACTCCTACGAGCAGTACTTC CASSPRAYSYEQYF TRBJ2-7 NA NA TRBV18
TGTGCCAGCAGCTTAGCCGGGTCCTACAATGAGCAGTTCTTC CASSLAGSYNEQFF TRBJ2-1 few NA TRBV11-2
TGCGCCAGCAGCTTTTTGAGCGGGAGGGCCAGGAATGAGCAGTTCTTC CASSFLSGRARNEQFF TRBJ2-1 NA TRBD2 TRBV5-1
TGTGCCAGCAGCTTAGGCCGACTAACAAGCTACGAGCAGTACTTC CASSLGRLTSYEQYF TRBJ2-7 many NA TRBV7-3
TGCAGCGTTGAAGTGGGGGCGGGAGCGACCTACGAGCAGTACTTC CSVEVGAGATYEQYF TRBJ2-7 NA NA TRBV29-1
TGCGCCAGCAGCCAAGAACTGCGCGGACTCTCTGGGGCCAACGTCCTGACTTTC CASSQELRGLSGANVLTF TRBJ2-6 NA NA TRBV4-1
TGCGCCAGCAGCTTGGCCGGTGACTCCTACAATGAGCAGTTCTTC CASSLAGDSYNEQFF TRBJ2-1 NA NA TRBV5-1
TGCGCCAGCAGCTTGCTAGCGGGAGTAGCTTACAATGAGCAGTTCTTC CASSLLAGVAYNEQFF TRBJ2-1 NA TRBD2 TRBV5-1
TGTGCCAGTAGTTTACAGGGGAGATCAGATACGCAGTATTTT CASSLQGRSDTQYF TRBJ2-3 NA TRBD1 TRBV19
TGTGCCAGCAGCCGGGACAGGGGGCGCAGGGGCTACACCTTC CASSRDRGRRGYTF TRBJ1-2 few TRBD1 TRBV6-4
TGTGCCAGCAGGGGGAGTGGCGAGCAGTACTTC CASRGSGEQYF TRBJ2-7 NA NA TRBV2
TGTGCCAGCAGCCTTTGGGGGGGAGGAAACACTGAAGCTTTCTTT CASSLWGGGNTEAFF TRBJ1-1 once NA TRBV5-5
TGTGCCACCCGCGGAGCGACCACAGATACGCAGTATTTT CATRGATTDTQYF TRBJ2-3 NA NA TRBV18
TGCGCCAGCAGCCTACGGAGCTCTGGGGCCAACGTCCTGACTTTC CASSLRSSGANVLTF TRBJ2-6 NA NA TRBV5-1
TGTGCCAGCAGCTTAGCCGACGAGCAGTACTTC CASSLADEQYF TRBJ2-7 NA NA TRBV7-9
TGCGCCAGCAGCTTGGGAGCCTCTCAAGAGACCCAGTACTTC CASSLGASQETQYF TRBJ2-5 NA NA TRBV5-1
TGTGCCAGCAGGAGCAGCGGGATTATGAATGAGCAGTTCTTC CASRSSGIMNEQFF TRBJ2-1 NA TRBD2 TRBV27
TGTGCCAGCAGCTCGTACGGGAATCTCCAAGAGACCCAGTACTTC CASSSYGNLQETQYF TRBJ2-5 once NA TRBV7-9
TGTGCCAGCACCGGTTTCTGGGTCCGTGAAGCGGGATATGACAATGAGCAGTTCTTC CASTGFWVREAGYDNEQFF TRBJ2-1 NA TRBD2 TRBV28
TGTGCCAGCAGCCTCAGTAGAGGCGCTGAAGCTTTCTTT CASSLSRGAEAFF TRBJ1-1 NA NA TRBV7-9
TGTGCCAGCAGCACATCGGGACAGGGGAACTATGGCTACACCTTC CASSTSGQGNYGYTF TRBJ1-2 NA TRBD1 TRBV11-2